Sequencing of this T cell receptor beta chain was carried out in a study of beta chain features in type 1 diabetes. At the level of the study: Patient and healthy donor groups were alike in age, gender and cell yields.

Purities over 95% were achieved in all sorted populations. About this clone itself: Antigen: not known.

Regarding the study as a whole: TCRB repertoires of naive, central memory and Treg cells appeared more similar among patients than among healthy donors.

The authors reverse transcribed all of the isolated RNA, so sequencing captured expressed TCRB transcripts. The data were produced by immunoSEQ multiplex PCR, yet TCRdb's version contains in-frame clones alone and is incomplete. The sample yields more than 350,000 clones, roughly 10% seen once. Germline CDR1 is SGHTA and CDR2 is FQGNSA. Trimming left V 0 bases short and J 4 bases short, with 4 bases between. The length of the CDR3 is 13 residues. V and J are TRBV7-2 and TRBJ1-5; D is ambiguous. This clonotype was obtained from a woman aged 18-30 years in good health. Sequencing was carried out using naive CD4+ T cells from blood. CDR3 nucleotides: TGTGCCAGCAGCTTAGCCTTAAATCAGCCCCAGCATTTT. Translated, it gives CASSLALNQPQHF.